This T cell receptor (beta chain) was identified in a study of cytotoxic CD8 clonotypes in ibrutinib-treated CLL. Study observations and caveats: Rising at ibrutinib response, clonality subsequently fell back toward baseline at progression. Sustained-remission patients were sampled at different times than progressing patients were. Contraction or stability on treatment characterized the public clonotypes, which were uncommon.

Investigators sought sequencing depths of between 1 in 200,000 and 1 in 1 million T cells. TCRdb's table, derived via immunoSEQ multiplex PCR, lists solely in-frame clones and lacks some. This table holds about 310,000 clones, about 80% found once. This CDR3 has 13 residues. CDR1 MNHNS and CDR2 SASEGT come from the germline V gene. The germline V and J ends were trimmed by 4 bases and 6 bases, with 10 bases remaining between them. Notes on this clone: Its antigen is not identified.

The gene calls are TRBV6-1 and TRBJ1-5; D is possibly TRBD1 (6 bases). This TCR was sampled from a human donor with chronic lymphocytic leukemia. The starting material was PBMCs, obtained before ibrutinib treatment. In DNA, the CDR3 is TGTGCCAGCAGTGTAGGGGGGAGTCAGCCCCAGCATTTT. It codes for CASSVGGSQPQHF.